The source of this T cell receptor (beta chain) is a study of shared clonotypes between healthy human individuals. Study at large: Donors had three CD4 naive, three CD4 memory, two CD8 naive and one CD8 memory plate apiece.

Using immunoSEQ multiplex PCR, the repertoire was profiled, and TCRdb retains in-frame clones only, with some absent. The repertoire holds 1.6 million or so clones, with less than 99% as singletons. The table lists this clone with a count of one. Its specificity is not known. Study outcomes and limitations: Depth was large, yet rarefaction showed that sorted-subset sequencing was incomplete. Naive subsets generally had larger estimated richness than memory subsets. It was the non-shared clonotypes that had lower generation probabilities than clonotypes shared by all four donors.

The TCR originated in a young man in good health. The sequenced sample consisted of naive CD4+ T cells sorted from blood. Described subset: CD45RA+ positively selected.

This CDR3 is CASGKQETQYF. In nucleotides, the CDR3 is TGTGCCAGCGGTAAACAAGAGACCCAGTACTTC. The chain joins TRBV6-1 to TRBJ2-5; D not certain. This CDR3 has 11 residues. The germline gives CDR1 MNHNS, CDR2 SASEGT. The V end was cut by 8 bases, the J end by 2 bases, with 6 bases between.